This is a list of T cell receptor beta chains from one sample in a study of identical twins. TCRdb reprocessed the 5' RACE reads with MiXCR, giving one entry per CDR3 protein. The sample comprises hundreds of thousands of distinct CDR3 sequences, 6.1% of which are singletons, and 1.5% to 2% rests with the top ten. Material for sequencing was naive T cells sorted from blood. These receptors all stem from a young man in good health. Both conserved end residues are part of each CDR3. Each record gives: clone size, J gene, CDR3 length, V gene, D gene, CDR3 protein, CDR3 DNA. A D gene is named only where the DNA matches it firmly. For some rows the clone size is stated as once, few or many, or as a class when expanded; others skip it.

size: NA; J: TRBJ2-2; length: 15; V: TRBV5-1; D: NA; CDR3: CASSGKNADTGELFF; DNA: TGCGCCAGCAGTGGGAAAAATGCGGACACCGGGGAGCTGTTTTTT
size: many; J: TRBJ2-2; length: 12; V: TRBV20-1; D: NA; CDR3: CSARPVAGELFF; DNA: TGCAGTGCTAGACCCGTGGCCGGGGAGCTGTTTTTT
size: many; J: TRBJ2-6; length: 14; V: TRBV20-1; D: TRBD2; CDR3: CSGQAGGGANVLTF; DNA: TGCAGTGGTCAGGCGGGGGGTGGGGCCAACGTCCTGACTTTC
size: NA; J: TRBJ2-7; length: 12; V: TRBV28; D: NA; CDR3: CASKSATYEQYF; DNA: TGTGCCAGCAAGAGCGCGACCTACGAGCAGTACTTC
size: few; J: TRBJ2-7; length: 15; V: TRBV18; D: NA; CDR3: CASSPARGAPHEQYF; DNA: TGTGCCAGCTCACCGGCTCGGGGGGCGCCCCACGAGCAGTACTTC
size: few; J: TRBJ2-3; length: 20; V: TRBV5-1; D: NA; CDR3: CASSPEPGHIDSLGRDTQYF; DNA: TGCGCCAGCAGCCCGGAACCGGGACACATCGACTCGTTGGGTCGAGATACGCAGTATTTT
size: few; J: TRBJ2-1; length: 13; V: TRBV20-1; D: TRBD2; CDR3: CSAISGIKDEQFF; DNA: TGCAGTGCTATTAGCGGGATTAAAGATGAGCAGTTCTTC
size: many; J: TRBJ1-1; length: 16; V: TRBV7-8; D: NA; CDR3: CASSLAKRGMNTEAFF; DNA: TGTGCCAGCAGCTTAGCGAAGAGGGGGATGAACACTGAAGCTTTCTTT
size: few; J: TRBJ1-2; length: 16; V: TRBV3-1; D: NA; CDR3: CASSQDRERPSLGYTF; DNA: TGTGCCAGCAGCCAAGATCGGGAACGTCCCTCGTTGGGCTACACCTTC
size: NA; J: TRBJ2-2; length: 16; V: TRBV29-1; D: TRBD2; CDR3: CSVRQALAGVTGELFF; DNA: TGCAGCGTCCGACAGGCCCTAGCGGGAGTCACCGGGGAGCTGTTTTTT
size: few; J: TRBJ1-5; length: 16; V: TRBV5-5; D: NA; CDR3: CASSLSVSGGLGPQHF; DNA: TGTGCCAGCAGCTTGAGTGTGTCGGGGGGGTTGGGGCCCCAGCATTTT
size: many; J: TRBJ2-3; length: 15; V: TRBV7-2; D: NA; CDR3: CASRLDWTSTDTQYF; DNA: TGTGCCAGCAGACTAGACTGGACGAGCACAGATACGCAGTATTTT
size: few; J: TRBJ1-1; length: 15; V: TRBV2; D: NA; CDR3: CASSPWPGLNTEAFF; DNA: TGTGCCAGCAGTCCCTGGCCGGGACTGAACACTGAAGCTTTCTTT
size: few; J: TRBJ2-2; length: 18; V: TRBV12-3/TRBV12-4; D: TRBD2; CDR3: CASSLALAGDENTGELFF; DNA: TGTGCCAGCAGTTTAGCGTTAGCGGGTGATGAGAACACCGGGGAGCTGTTTTTT
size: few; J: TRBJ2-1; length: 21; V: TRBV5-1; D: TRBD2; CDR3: CASSLPRRSSGTIMSYNEQFF; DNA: TGCGCCAGCAGCTTACCCCGACGGAGTAGCGGGACTATCATGTCCTACAATGAGCAGTTCTTC